Listed here is a single T cell receptor (beta chain). Its antigen is undetermined. This sample is drawn from a study of cytomegalovirus exposure and HLA in healthy donors. Nominal health characterized the donors when sampled, though unrecorded immune exposures were likely. CDR3 size: 20 residues. The V gene's germline CDR1 is ENHRY and CDR2 SYGVKD. V lost 8 bases and J lost 1, with 33 bases in between. Study conclusions and caveats: Confirmation in vitro established that a few CMV-associated chains were specific for CMV antigens. Later genetic work tied a missense DCLRE1C variant to beta-chain V and J trimming. Rare TCR sequences predominated, though certain public TCRs were found in many donors.

Vbeta (60) and Jbeta (13) primers were used in the PCR. Clones were read by immunoSEQ multiplex PCR, and TCRdb kept only the in-frame ones, dropping some. The table has approximately 85,000 clones, approximately 80% seen once; the top ten hold roughly 30%. V gene TRBV10-3 combines with J gene TRBJ2-7; no definite D call. This sequence originates from a man aged 45-65 years in good health and CMV-seropositive. Source material: PBMCs. The CDR3 coding sequence is TGTGCCATCCCCGAGAGATTGGCGGAAGAACCTCAACCTCCTTCCTACGAGCAGTACTTC. This sequence encodes CAIPERLAEEPQPPSYEQYF.